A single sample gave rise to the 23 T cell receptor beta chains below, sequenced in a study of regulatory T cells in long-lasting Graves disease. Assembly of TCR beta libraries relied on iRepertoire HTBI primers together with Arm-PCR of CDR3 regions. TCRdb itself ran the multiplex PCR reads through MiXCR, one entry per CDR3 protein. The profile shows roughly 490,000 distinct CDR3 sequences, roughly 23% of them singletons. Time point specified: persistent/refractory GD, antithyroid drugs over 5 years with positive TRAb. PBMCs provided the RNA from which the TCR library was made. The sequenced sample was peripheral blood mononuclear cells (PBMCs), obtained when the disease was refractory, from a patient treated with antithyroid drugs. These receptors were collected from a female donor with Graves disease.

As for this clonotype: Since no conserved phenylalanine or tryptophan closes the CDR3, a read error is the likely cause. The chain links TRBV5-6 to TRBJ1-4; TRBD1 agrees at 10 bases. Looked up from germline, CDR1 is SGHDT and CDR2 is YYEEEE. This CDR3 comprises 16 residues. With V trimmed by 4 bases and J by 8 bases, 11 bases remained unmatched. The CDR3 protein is CASSLGWDRGYEKLFL. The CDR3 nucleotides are TGTGCCAGCAGCCTAGGATGGGACAGGGGATACGAAAAACTGTTTCTT.

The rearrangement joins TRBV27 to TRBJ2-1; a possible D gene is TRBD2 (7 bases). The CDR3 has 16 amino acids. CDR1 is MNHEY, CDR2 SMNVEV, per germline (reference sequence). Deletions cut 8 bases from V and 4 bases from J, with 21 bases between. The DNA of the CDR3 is TGTGCCAGCGAGTCGGGGGGCGGGAAACATTACAATGAGCAGTTCTTC. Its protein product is CASESGGGKHYNEQFF.

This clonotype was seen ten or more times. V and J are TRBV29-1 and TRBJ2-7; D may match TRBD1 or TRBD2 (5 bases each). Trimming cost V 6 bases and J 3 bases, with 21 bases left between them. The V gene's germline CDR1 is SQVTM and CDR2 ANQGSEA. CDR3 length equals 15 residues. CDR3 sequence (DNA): TGCAGCGTGATGGGCGAAGGGACCGCGTACTACGAGCAGTACTTC. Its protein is CSVMGEGTAYYEQYF.

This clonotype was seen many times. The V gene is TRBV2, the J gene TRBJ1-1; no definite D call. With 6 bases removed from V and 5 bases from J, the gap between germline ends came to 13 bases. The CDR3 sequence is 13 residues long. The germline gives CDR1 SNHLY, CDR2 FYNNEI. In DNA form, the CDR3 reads TGTGCCAGCAGCGCCCCCTGGGAAACTGAAGCTTTCTTT. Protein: CASSAPWETEAFF.

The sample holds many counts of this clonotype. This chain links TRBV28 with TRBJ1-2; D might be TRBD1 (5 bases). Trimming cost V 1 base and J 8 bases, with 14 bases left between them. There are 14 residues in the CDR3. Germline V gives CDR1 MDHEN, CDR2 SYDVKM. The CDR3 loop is CASSLSSGARGYTF. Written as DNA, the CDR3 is TGTGCCAGCAGTTTATCCTCCGGGGCCAGAGGCTACACCTTC.

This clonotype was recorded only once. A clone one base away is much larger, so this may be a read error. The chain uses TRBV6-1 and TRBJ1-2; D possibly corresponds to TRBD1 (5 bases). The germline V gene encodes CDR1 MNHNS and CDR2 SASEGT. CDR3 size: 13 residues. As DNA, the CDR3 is TGTGTCAGCAGTCCTATTAGGGGAGATGGCTACACCTTC. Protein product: CVSSPIRGDGYTF.

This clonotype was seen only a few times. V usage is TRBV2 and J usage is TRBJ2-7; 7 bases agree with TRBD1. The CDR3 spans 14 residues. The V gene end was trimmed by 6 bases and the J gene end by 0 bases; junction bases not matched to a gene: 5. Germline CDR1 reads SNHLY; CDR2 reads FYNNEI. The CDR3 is CASRPGTASYEQYF. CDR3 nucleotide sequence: TGTGCCAGCAGACCCGGGACAGCCTCCTACGAGCAGTACTTC.

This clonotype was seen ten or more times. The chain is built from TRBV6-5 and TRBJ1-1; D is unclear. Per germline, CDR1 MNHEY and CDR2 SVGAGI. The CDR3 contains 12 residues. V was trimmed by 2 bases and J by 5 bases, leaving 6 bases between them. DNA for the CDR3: TGTGCCAGCAGTTACGCGGGGACTGAAGCTTTCTTT. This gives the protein CASSYAGTEAFF.

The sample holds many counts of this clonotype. The CDR3 DNA reads TGTGCCAGCAGTACTCCGGCAGGGCGAGGGGCTGGGGCCAACGTCCTGACTTTC. This sequence encodes CASSTPAGRGAGANVLTF. The chain recombines TRBV28 with TRBJ2-6; perhaps D is TRBD1 or TRBD2 (5 bases each). Per germline, CDR1 MDHEN and CDR2 SYDVKM. V was cut by 5 bases and J by 2 bases, with 19 bases left in between. The CDR3 contains 18 residues. The whole variable domain, filled in from reference TRBV28 and TRBJ2-6, reads DVKVTQSSRYLVKRTGEKVFLECVQDMDHENMFWYRQDPGLGLRLIYFSYDVKMKEKGDIPEGYSVSREKKERFSLILESASTNQTSMYLCASSTPAGRGAGANVLTFGAGSRLTVL.

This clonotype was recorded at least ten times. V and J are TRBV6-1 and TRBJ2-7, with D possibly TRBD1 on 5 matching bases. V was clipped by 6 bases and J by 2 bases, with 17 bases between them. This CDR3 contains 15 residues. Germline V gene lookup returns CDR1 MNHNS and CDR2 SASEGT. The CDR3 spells CASRHRIEAAYEQYF. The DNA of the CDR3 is TGTGCCAGCAGACACAGGATCGAGGCTGCCTACGAGCAGTACTTC.

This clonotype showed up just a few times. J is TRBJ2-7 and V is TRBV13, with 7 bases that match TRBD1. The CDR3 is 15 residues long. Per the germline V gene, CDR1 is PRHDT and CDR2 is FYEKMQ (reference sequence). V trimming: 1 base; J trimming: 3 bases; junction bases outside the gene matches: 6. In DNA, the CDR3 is TGTGCCAGCAGCTTAGTTTCGACAGGGCACTACGAGCAGTACTTC. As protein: CASSLVSTGHYEQYF. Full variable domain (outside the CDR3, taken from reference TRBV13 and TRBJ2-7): AAGVIQSPRHLIKEKRETATLKCYPIPRHDTVYWYQQGPGQDPQFLISFYEKMQSDKGSIPDRFSAQQFSDYHSELNMSSLELGDSALYFCASSLVSTGHYEQYFGPGTRLTVT.

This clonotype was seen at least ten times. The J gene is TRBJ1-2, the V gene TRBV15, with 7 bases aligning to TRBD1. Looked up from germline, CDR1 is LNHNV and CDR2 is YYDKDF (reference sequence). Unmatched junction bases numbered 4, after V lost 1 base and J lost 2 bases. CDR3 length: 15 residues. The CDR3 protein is CATSRAGQSNYGYTF. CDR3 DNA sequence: TGTGCCACCAGCAGAGCGGGACAGTCCAACTATGGCTACACCTTC.

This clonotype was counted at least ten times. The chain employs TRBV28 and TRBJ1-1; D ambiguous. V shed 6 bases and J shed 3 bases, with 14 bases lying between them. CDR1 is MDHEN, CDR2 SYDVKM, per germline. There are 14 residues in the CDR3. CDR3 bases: TGTGCCAGCAGCCCCCCCCAGACGGACACTGAAGCTTTCTTT. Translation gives CASSPPQTDTEAFF. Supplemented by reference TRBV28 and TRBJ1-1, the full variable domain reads DVKVTQSSRYLVKRTGEKVFLECVQDMDHENMFWYRQDPGLGLRLIYFSYDVKMKEKGDIPEGYSVSREKKERFSLILESASTNQTSMYLCASSPPQTDTEAFFGQGTRLTVV.

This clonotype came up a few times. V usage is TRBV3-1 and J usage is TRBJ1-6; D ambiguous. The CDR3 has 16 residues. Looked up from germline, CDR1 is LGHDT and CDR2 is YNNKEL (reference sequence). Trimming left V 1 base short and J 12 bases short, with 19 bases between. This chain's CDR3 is CASSQVIGSASRPLHF. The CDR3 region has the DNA TGTGCCAGCAGCCAAGTTATTGGCAGCGCATCTCGACCCCTCCACTTT.

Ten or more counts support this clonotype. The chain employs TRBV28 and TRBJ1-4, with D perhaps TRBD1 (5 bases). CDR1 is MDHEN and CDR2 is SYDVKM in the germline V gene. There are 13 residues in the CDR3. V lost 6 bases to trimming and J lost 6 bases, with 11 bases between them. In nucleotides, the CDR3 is TGTGCCAGCAGCTCGGGGGGAGATGAAAAACTGTTTTTT. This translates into CASSSGGDEKLFF. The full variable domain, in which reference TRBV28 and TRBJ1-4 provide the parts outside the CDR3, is DVKVTQSSRYLVKRTGEKVFLECVQDMDHENMFWYRQDPGLGLRLIYFSYDVKMKEKGDIPEGYSVSREKKERFSLILESASTNQTSMYLCASSSGGDEKLFFGSGTQLSVL.

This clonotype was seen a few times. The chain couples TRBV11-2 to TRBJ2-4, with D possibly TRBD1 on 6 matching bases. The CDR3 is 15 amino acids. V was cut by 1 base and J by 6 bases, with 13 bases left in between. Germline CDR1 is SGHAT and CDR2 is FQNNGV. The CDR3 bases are TGTGCCAGCAGCTTAGGTCAGGGGTGGGTAAACATTCAGTACTTC. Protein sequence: CASSLGQGWVNIQYF.

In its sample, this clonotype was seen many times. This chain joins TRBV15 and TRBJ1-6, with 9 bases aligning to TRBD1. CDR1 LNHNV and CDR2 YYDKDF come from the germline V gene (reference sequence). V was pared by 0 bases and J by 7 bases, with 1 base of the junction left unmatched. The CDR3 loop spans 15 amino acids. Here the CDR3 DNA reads TGTGCCACCAGCAGAGAACAGGGGGCGAATTCACCCCTCCACTTT. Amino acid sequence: CATSREQGANSPLHF. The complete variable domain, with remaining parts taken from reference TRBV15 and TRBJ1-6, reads DAMVIQNPRYQVTQFGKPVTLSCSQTLNHNVMYWYQQKSSQAPKLLFHYYDKDFNNEADTPDNFQSRRPNTSFCFLDIRSPGLGDTAMYLCATSREQGANSPLHFGNGTRLTVT.

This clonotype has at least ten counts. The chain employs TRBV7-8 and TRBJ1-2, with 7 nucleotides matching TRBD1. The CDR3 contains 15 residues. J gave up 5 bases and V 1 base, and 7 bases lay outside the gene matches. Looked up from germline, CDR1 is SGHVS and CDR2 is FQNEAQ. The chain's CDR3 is CASSLDPQGDYGYTF. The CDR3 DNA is TGTGCCAGCAGCTTAGACCCTCAGGGGGATTATGGCTACACCTTC.

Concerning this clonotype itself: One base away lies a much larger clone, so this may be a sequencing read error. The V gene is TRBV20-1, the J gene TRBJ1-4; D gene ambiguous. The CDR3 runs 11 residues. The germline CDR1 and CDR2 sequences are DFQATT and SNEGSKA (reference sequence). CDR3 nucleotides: TGCGGTGCCCCGGCCGAAGAAAAACTGTTTTTT. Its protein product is CGAPAEEKLFF.

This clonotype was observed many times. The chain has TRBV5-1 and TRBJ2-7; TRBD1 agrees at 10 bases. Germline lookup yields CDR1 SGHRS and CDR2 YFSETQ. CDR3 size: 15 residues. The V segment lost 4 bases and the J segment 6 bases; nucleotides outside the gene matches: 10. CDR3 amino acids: CASSGRTGGLLEQYF. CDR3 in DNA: TGCGCCAGCAGCGGGAGGACAGGGGGACTGCTCGAGCAGTACTTC.

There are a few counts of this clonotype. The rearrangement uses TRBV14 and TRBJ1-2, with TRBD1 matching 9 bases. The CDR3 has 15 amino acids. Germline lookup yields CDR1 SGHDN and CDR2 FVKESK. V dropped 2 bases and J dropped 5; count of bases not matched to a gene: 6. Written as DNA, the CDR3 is TGTGCCAGCAGCCAAACAGGGGGCGTTACTTATGGCTACACCTTC. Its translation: CASSQTGGVTYGYTF. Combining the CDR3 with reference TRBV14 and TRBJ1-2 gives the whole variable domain EAGVTQFPSHSVIEKGQTVTLRCDPISGHDNLYWYRRVMGKEIKFLLHFVKESKQDESGMPNNRFLAERTGGTYSTLKVQPAELEDSGVYFCASSQTGGVTYGYTFGSGTRLTVV.

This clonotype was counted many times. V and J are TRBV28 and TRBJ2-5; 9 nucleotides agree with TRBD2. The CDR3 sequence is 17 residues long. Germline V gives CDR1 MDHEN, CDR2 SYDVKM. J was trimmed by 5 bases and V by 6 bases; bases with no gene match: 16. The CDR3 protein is CASRPRRGLAGRETQYF. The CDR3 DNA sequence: TGTGCCAGCAGACCCCGTCGCGGGCTAGCGGGGAGGGAGACCCAGTACTTC.

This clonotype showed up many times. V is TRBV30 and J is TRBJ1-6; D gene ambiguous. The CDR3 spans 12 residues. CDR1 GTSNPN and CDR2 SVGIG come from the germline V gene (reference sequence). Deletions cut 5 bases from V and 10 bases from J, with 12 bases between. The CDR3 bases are TGTGCCTGGGGAACCTTAGGGTCACCCCTCCACTTT. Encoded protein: CAWGTLGSPLHF.